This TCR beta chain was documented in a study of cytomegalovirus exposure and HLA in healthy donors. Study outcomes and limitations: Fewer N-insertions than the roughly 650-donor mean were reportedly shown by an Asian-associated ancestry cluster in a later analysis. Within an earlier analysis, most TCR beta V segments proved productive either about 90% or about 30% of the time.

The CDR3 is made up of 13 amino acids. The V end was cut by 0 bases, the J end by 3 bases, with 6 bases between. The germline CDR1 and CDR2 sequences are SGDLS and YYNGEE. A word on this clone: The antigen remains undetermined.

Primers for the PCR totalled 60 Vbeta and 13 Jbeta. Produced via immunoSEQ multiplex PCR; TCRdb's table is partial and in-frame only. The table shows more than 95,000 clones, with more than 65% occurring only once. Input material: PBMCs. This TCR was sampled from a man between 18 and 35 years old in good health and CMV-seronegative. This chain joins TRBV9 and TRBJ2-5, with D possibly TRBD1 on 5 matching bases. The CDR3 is CASSVAREETQYF. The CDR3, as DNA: TGTGCCAGCAGCGTAGCCAGGGAAGAGACCCAGTACTTC.